Below, one T cell receptor (beta chain) is given with its context. This record belongs to a study of T cells in Graves' hyperthyroidism and ophthalmopathy. V lost 3 bases and J lost 2; bases outside the gene matches: 7. Germline V gene lookup returns CDR1 DFQATT and CDR2 SNEGSKA (reference sequence). The CDR3 extends over 15 amino acids. Amplification of TCR beta CDR3 regions used RNA as the template. First-round RT-PCR targeting the TCR CDR3 was performed with the HTBI primer set. TCRdb recomputed calls from the multiplex PCR reads with MiXCR, one row per CDR3 protein. The sample holds some 98,000 distinct CDR3 sequences, approximately 42% seen once.

This TCR was sampled from a woman younger than 45 with Graves' hyperthyroidism. This chain connects TRBV20-1 to TRBJ1-5; 7 bases are shared with TRBD1. Input material: peripheral blood or thyroid tissue (not recorded which). This CDR3 reads CSASSRQGGNQPQHF. CDR3 nucleotide sequence: TGCAGTGCTAGTTCCCGACAGGGTGGCAATCAGCCCCAGCATTTT.